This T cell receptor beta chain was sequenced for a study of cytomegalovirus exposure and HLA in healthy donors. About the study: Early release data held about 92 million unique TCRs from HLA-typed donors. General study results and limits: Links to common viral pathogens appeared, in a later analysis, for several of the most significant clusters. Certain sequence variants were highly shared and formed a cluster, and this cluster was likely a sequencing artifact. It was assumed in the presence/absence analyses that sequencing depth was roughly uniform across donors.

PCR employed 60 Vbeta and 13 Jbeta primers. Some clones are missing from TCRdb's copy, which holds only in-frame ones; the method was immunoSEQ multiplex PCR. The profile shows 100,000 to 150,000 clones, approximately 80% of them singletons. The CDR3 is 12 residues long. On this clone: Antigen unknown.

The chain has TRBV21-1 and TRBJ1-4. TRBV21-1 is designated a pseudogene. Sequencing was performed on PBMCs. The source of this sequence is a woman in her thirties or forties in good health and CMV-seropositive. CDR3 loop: CASSKLNEKLFF. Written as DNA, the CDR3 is TGTGCCAGCAGCAAACTGAATGAAAAACTGTTTTTT.